These 8 T cell receptor beta chains originate from one sample sequenced in a study of shared clonotypes between healthy human individuals. TCRdb's copy holds only in-frame clones and misses some; the assay was immunoSEQ multiplex PCR. Of 2.3 million or so clones in the sample, over 90% were seen once. Specimen: naive CD4+ T cells from PBMCs. Subset noted: CD45RA+ positively selected. All receptors come from a man between 18 and 35 years old in good health. Some clones in this sample may be carry-over from other donors' samples.

CDR3 DNA: TGCAGTGTTCTCCGGGGAAACACCATATATTTT. This encodes CSVLRGNTIYF. The V and J genes are TRBV20-1 and TRBJ1-3; D unclear. CDR1 DFQATT and CDR2 SNEGSKA come from the germline V gene (reference sequence). The length of the CDR3 is 11 residues. Deletions cut 7 bases from V and 4 bases from J, with 8 bases between.

The rearrangement joins TRBV18 to TRBJ2-5, with D hard to call. V was cut by 5 bases and J by 1 base, with 2 bases left in between. Per the germline V gene, CDR1 is KGHSH and CDR2 is LQKENI. CDR3 size: 11 residues. Here the CDR3 DNA reads TGTGCCAGCTCAGTCCAAGAGACCCAGTACTTC. Encoded protein: CASSVQETQYF.

The chain employs TRBV10-3 and TRBJ1-1; D is unresolved. The V gene lost 3 bases and the J gene lost 4 bases, with 9 bases spanning the gap. Germline V CDR1 and CDR2: ENHRY, SYGVKD. This CDR3 contains 13 residues. The CDR3 region has the DNA TGTGCCATCAGTGAAGGGTTGCGCACTGAAGCTTTCTTT. Its translation: CAISEGLRTEAFF.

The gene calls are TRBV9 and TRBJ2-1, with D possibly being TRBD1 or TRBD2 (5 bases each). The V end was cut by 4 bases, the J end by 7 bases, with 15 bases between. The CDR3 consists of 14 residues. Germline CDR1 SGDLS, CDR2 YYNGEE. The CDR3 reads CASSPSGASNEQFF. The DNA for the CDR3 is TGTGCCAGCAGCCCTTCCGGGGCCTCGAATGAGCAGTTCTTC.

The V and J genes are TRBV28 and TRBJ1-5; possibly TRBD1 for D (5 bases). The germline CDR1 and CDR2 sequences are MDHEN and SYDVKM. V was shortened by 7 bases and J by 7 bases, with 17 bases between the two germline ends. This CDR3 is built from 14 residues. The CDR3 is CASTPPGPGQPQHF. The CDR3, as DNA: TGTGCCAGCACCCCCCCAGGGCCGGGGCAGCCCCAGCATTTT.

The count of this clone is one. The V gene is TRBV28, the J gene TRBJ2-2, with D possibly being TRBD1 or TRBD2 (5 bases each). Germline values: CDR1 MDHEN, CDR2 SYDVKM. Trimming removed 6 bases at V and 1 base at J, with 18 bases between. This CDR3 has 17 amino acids. The DNA of the CDR3 is TGTGCCAGCAGGTGGGGCAGCGCGGGTGGGAACACCGGGGAGCTGTTTTTT. As protein: CASRWGSAGGNTGELFF.

The chain recombines TRBV21-1 with TRBJ2-2; the table gives TRBD2 as D, unverified against the DNA. TRBV21-1 is a pseudogene. This CDR3 contains 15 residues. CDR3 nucleotides: TGTGCCAGCACAAGAGGAGGGCAGAACACCGGGGAGCTGTTTTTT. It translates to CASTRGGQNTGELFF.

The chain recombines TRBV6-6 with TRBJ2-3; 11 bases align to TRBD2. The J segment lost 3 bases and the V segment lost 7 bases, leaving 9 bases of the junction unmatched. The CDR3 loop spans 16 amino acids. The germline gives CDR1 MNHNY, CDR2 SVGAGI (reference sequence). CDR3 nucleotides: TGTGCCAGCACGATAGCGGGAGGGGATCGGACAGATACGCAGTATTTT. Translation: CASTIAGGDRTDTQYF.